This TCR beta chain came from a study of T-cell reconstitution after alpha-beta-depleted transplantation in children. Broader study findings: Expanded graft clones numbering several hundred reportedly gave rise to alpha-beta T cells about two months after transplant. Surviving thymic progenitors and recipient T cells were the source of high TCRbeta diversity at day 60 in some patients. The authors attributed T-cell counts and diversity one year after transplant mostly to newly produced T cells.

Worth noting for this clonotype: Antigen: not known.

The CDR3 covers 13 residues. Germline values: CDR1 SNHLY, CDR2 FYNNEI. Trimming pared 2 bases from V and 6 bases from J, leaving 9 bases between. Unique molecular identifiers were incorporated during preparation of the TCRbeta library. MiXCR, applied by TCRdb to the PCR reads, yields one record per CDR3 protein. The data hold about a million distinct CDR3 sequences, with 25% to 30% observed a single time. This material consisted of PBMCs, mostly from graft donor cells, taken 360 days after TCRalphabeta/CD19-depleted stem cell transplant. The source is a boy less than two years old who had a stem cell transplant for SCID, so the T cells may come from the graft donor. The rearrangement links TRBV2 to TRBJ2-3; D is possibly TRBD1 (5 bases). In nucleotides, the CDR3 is TGTGCCAGCAGTGAACAGGGAAGGGATACGCAGTATTTT. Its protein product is CASSEQGRDTQYF.